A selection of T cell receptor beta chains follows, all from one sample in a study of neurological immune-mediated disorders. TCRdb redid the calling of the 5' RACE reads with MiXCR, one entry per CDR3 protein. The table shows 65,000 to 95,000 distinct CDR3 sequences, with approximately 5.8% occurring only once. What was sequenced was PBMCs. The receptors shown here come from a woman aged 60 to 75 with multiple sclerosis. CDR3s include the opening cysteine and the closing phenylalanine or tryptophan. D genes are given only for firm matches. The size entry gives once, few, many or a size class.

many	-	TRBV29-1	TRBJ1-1	CSVDENTEAFF	TGCAGCGTTGATGAGAACACTGAAGCTTTCTTT
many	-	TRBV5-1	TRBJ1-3	CASSLTDSGNTIYF	TGCGCCAGCAGCTTGACGGATTCTGGAAACACCATATATTTT
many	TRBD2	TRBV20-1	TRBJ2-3	CSAIAGGRVDTQYF	TGCAGTGCCATAGCGGGGGGTCGGGTAGATACGCAGTATTTT
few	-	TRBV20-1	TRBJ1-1	CSANLWGMGNEAFF	TGCAGTGCCAACCTATGGGGGATGGGTAATGAAGCTTTCTTT
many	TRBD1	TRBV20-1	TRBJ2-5	CSAPRIGQGEVETQYF	TGCAGTGCCCCGCGCATCGGACAGGGAGAAGTGGAGACCCAGTACTTC
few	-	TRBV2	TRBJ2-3	CASIPGGTDTQYF	TGTGCCAGCATTCCGGGGGGCACAGATACGCAGTATTTT
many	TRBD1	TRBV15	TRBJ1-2	CATSRDKRTGNGYTF	TGTGCCACCAGCAGAGATAAGAGGACAGGGAATGGCTACACCTTC
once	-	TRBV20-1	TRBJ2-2	CSAPRGAVTVELFF	TGCAGTGCCCCACGGGGGGCGGTCACCGTGGAGCTGTTTTTT
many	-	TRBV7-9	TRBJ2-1	CASSWRQVGEQFF	TGTGCCAGCAGCTGGAGGCAGGTGGGTGAGCAGTTCTTC
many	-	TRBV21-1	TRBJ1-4	CASSILLRTNEKLFF	TGTGCCAGCAGCATCTTGCTCCGAACTAATGAAAAACTGTTTTTT
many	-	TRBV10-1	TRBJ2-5	CASSGRDDSGETQYF	TGCGCCAGCAGTGGGCGAGATGATAGCGGTGAGACCCAGTACTTC
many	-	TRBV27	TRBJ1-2	CASSLSGRGYGYTF	TGTGCCAGCAGTTTATCGGGCAGGGGCTATGGCTACACCTTC
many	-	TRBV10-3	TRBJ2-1	CAISPDSSYNEQFF	TGTGCCATCAGTCCGGACAGCTCCTACAATGAGCAGTTCTTC
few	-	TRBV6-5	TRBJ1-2	CASTPDRFTGYTF	TGTGCCAGCACCCCCGACAGGTTTACTGGCTACACCTTC